In this sample, the clone carrying this TCR beta chain turned up a few times. The antigen is unknown. Germline CDR1 is SGHVS and CDR2 is FQNEAQ. The V end was cut by 4 bases, the J end by 1 base, with 13 bases between. CDR3 length: 16 amino acids. The data were obtained in a study of cytomegalovirus exposure and HLA in healthy donors. The study, taken as a whole, reports: A previous analysis found most TCR beta V segments productive roughly 90% or roughly 30% of the time. It was 164 TCR beta chains that were listed as cytomegalovirus-associated. Cytomegalovirus status was reportedly diagnosed by the classifier with high sensitivity and specificity.

PCR primers comprised 60 Vbeta and 13 Jbeta primers. Some clones are missing from TCRdb's copy, which holds only in-frame ones; the method was immunoSEQ multiplex PCR. Of roughly 150,000 clones listed, around 82% were seen once; the top ten hold 5.5% to 8.5%. This receptor was taken from a woman in her forties or fifties in good health and CMV-seropositive. Sequencing was performed on PBMCs. The chain is built from TRBV7-8 and TRBJ2-2, with D possibly matching TRBD2 (6 bases). The CDR3 loop is CASSSDRGVNTGELFF. In DNA, the CDR3 is TGTGCCAGCAGCTCGGACCGCGGGGTGAACACCGGGGAGCTGTTTTTT.